This TCR beta chain was recorded in a study of T cell clones after liver transplantation. Study overall: TCRbeta sequencing after a pre-transplant mixed lymphocyte reaction identified graft-donor-reactive clones, later tracked in post-transplant blood. As an antigen-independent comparator, third-party-reactive TCRbeta sequences came from pre-transplant mixed lymphocyte reactions.

As regards this clone: The antigen is undetermined.

Here immunoSEQ multiplex PCR was the method, and the copy in TCRdb shows in-frame clones only, minus some. The sample yields more than 7,500 clones, 70% to 85% seen once. Study-level results: Conclusions were preliminary, with small, heterogeneous patient groups.

Thawed unstimulated PBMCs were FACS-sorted by CD3, CD4 and CD8 into two populations. V shed 5 bases and J shed 5 bases, with 9 bases lying between them. Germline V CDR1 and CDR2: MGHRA, YSYEKL. The length of the CDR3 is 13 residues. Sequenced here: CD8+ T cells from blood, sampled at the 22-month timepoint. The TCR comes from a human patient who received a liver transplant. The T cells may come from the graft donor. The chain couples TRBV4-1 to TRBJ2-2; D not resolved. The CDR3 region has the DNA TGCGCCAGCAGCTTGGACGGAACCGGGGAGCTGTTTTTT. Translated: CASSLDGTGELFF.